The entry below describes one T cell receptor beta chain. Reverse transcription of extracted RNA yielded cDNA, which provided the sequencing template. TCRdb keeps only in-frame clones here, not all; method: immunoSEQ multiplex PCR. The data hold approximately 300,000 clones, with 55% to 70% observed a single time. Noted treatment: oral pan-JAK inhibitor, 5-10 mg twice daily. This entry belongs to a study of CD8+ T cells in alopecia areata. Per the germline V gene, CDR1 is SGDLS and CDR2 is YYNGEE. The length of the CDR3 is 15 residues. The source is a human donor with alopecia areata. Sequencing was performed on CD4+ T cells sorted from blood, taken at week 24, from a patient treated with tofacitinib. The chain uses TRBV9 and TRBJ2-5; 10 bases map to TRBD1. The last part of the DNA fits TRBJ2-7 better; the J call may be wrong. In nucleotides, the CDR3 is TGTGCCAGCAGCGTGGGCGGGACAGGGGATCACGAGCAGTACTTC. It is translated as CASSVGGTGDHEQYF.